This T cell receptor beta chain was recovered during a study of control samples from healthy donors and cancer patients. Assay: immunoSEQ multiplex PCR; the TCRdb copy retains only in-frame clones and omits some. The repertoire holds 150,000 or so clones, about 94% seen once, with around 6.2% in the top ten. This CDR3 is built from 13 residues. Germline CDR1 SGHTA, CDR2 FQGTGA. The V end lost 3 bases, the J end lost 5 bases, and 10 bases lay between the germline ends. The receptor comes from a man in his forties in good health. Sequenced material: blood. The chain uses TRBV7-3 and TRBJ2-5; D may be TRBD1 (6 bases). In nucleotides, the CDR3 is TGTGCCAGCAGCTTGCAGGGGTCGGAGACCCAGTACTTC. Protein: CASSLQGSETQYF.